Below are 2 T cell receptor beta chains sequenced from a single sample in a study of brain T cells in children with intractable seizures. Libraries were prepared by immunoSEQ multiplex PCR; TCRdb keeps only in-frame clonotypes and omits some of them. Here the sample spans roughly 120,000 clones, approximately 94% being singletons. The sample consisted of peripheral blood, taken at surgery. The receptors originated from a boy in the first two years of life with hemimegalencephaly and intractable seizures.

V gene TRBV7-9 combines with J gene TRBJ1-3; D uncertain. The CDR3 covers 14 residues. Trimming shortened V by 1 base and J by 2 bases, and 6 bases separated the two germline ends. The germline V gene encodes CDR1 SEHNR and CDR2 FQNEAQ (reference sequence). The CDR3 loop is CASSLGQAGNTIYF. CDR3 sequence (DNA): TGTGCCAGCAGCTTAGGTCAAGCTGGAAACACCATATATTTT.

This chain links TRBV27 with TRBJ1-1, with 9 bases aligning to TRBD1. The CDR3 contains 20 residues. Germline V gives CDR1 MNHEY, CDR2 SMNVEV (reference sequence). The junction had 22 bases not matched to a gene; V was cut back by 5 bases and J by 3 bases. In DNA, the CDR3 is TGTGCCAGCAGTCCAACGGCCGGGACAGGGTCTCTAAAGGGGGACACTGAAGCTTTCTTT. Translated, it gives CASSPTAGTGSLKGDTEAFF.